This T cell receptor beta chain was sequenced for a study of blood T cell repertoires in COVID-19. The wider study: Spain, Italy and the United States supplied samples that represented acute and convalescent COVID-19. T cells, B-cell-depleted T cells, or PBMCs supplied cDNA or gDNA.

The germline CDR1 and CDR2 sequences are LGHDT and YNNKEL (reference sequence). CDR3 length equals 14 residues. Trimming took off 3 bases at V and 6 bases at J, with 11 bases between the two ends. As processed by the authors: How many nucleated cells were present was estimated from reference gene primer amplification. The table came from immunoSEQ multiplex PCR; TCRdb's copy has only in-frame clones and leaves some out. V and J calls and clone size are given by that table; D and trimming were obtained from the DNA. Altogether about 190,000 clones are present, roughly 84% being singletons, with the ten largest covering over 9.5%.

The specimen sequenced was peripheral blood. The chain employs TRBV3-1 (or the pseudogene TRBV3-2) and TRBJ2-2; D may be TRBD2 (6 bases). This TCR was recovered from a woman older than 75 with active or convalescent COVID-19. This chain's CDR3 is CASSQVRGSGELFF. CDR3 DNA sequence: TGTGCCAGCAGCCAGGTTCGGGGGTCCGGGGAGCTGTTTTTT.